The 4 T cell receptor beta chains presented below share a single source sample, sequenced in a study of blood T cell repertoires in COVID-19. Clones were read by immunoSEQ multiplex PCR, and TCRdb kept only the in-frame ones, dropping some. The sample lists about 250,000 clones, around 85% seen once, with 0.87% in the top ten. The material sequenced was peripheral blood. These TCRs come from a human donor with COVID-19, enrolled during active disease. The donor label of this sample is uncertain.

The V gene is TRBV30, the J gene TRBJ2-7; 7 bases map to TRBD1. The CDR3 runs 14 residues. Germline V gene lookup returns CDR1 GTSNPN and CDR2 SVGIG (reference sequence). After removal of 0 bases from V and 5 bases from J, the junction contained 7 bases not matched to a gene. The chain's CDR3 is CAWSVGGMSHEQYF. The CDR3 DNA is TGTGCCTGGAGTGTAGGGGGCATGTCGCACGAGCAGTACTTC.

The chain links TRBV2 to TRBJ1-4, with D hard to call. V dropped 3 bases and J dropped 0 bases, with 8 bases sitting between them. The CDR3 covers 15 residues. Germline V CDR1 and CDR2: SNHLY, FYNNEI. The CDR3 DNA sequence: TGTGCCAGCAGTGACAGAATCGCAACTAATGAAAAACTGTTTTTT. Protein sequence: CASSDRIATNEKLFF.

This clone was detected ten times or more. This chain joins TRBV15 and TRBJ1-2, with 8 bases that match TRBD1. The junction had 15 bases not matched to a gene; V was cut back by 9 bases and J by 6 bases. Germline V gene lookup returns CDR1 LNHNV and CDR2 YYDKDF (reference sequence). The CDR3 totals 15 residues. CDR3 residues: CATLPDRGTPDGYTF. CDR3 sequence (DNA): TGTGCCACTCTCCCCGACAGGGGAACCCCCGATGGCTACACCTTC.

Here the CDR3 DNA reads TGTGCCAGCTCACCCGAGTACACCGGGGAGCTGTTTTTT. It specifies CASSPEYTGELFF. The V and J genes are TRBV18 and TRBJ2-2; no clear D. The germline CDR1 and CDR2 sequences are KGHSH and LQKENI. The CDR3 consists of 13 residues. The ends were cut back, 3 bases at V and 3 bases at J, with 5 bases in the middle.